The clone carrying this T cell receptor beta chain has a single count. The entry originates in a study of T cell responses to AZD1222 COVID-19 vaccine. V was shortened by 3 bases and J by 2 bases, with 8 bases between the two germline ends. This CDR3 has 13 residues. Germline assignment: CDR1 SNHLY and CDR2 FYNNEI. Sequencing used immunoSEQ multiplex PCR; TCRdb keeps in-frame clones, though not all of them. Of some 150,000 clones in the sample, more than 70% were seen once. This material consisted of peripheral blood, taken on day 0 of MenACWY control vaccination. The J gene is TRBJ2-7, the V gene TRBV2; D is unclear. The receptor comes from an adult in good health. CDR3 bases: TGTGCCAGCAGTGACCGGGTCACCTACGAGCAGTACTTC. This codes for CASSDRVTYEQYF.